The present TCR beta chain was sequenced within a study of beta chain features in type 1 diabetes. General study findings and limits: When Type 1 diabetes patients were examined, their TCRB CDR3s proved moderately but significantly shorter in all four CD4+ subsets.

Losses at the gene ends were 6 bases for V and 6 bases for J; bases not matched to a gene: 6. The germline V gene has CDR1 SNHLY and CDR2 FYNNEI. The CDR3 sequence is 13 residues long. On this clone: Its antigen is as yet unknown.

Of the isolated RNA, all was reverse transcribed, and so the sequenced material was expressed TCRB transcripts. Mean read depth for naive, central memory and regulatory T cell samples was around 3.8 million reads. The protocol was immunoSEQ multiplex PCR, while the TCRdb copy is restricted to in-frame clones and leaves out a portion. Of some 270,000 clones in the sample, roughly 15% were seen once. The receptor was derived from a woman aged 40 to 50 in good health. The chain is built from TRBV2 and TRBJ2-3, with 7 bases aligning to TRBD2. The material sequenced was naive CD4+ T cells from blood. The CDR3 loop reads CASSALGGDTQYF. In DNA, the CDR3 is TGTGCCAGCAGCGCTTTGGGGGGGGATACGCAGTATTTT.